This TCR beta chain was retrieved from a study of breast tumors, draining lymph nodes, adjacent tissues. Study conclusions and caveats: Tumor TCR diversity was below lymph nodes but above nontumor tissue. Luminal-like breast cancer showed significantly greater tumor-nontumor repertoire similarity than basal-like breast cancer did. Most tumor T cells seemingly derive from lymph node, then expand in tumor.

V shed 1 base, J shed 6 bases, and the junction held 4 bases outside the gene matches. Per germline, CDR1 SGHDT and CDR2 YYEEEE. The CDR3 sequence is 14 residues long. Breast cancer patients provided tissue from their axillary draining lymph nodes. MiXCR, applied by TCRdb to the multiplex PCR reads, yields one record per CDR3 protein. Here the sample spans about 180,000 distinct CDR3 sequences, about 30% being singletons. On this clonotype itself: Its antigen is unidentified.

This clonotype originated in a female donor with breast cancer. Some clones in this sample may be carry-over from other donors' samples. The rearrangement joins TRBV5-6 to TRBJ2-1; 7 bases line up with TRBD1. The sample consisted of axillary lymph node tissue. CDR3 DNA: TGTGCCAGCAGCTTGCCGGGACAGCCCAATGAGCAGTTCTTC. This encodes CASSLPGQPNEQFF. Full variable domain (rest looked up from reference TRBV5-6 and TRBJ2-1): DAGVTQSPTHLIKTRGQQVTLRCSPKSGHDTVSWYQQALGQGPQFIFQYYEEEERQRGNFPDRFSGHQFPNYSSELNVNALLLGDSALYLCASSLPGQPNEQFFGPGTRLTVL.